The rows below give T cell receptor beta chains drawn from one sample of a study of blood T cell repertoires in COVID-19. TCRdb keeps only in-frame clones here, not all; method: immunoSEQ multiplex PCR. Here the sample spans about 310,000 clones, approximately 90% being singletons. Specimen: peripheral blood. The receptors were sampled from a man younger than 35 with active or convalescent COVID-19. CDR3s include the opening cysteine and the closing phenylalanine or tryptophan. The D gene is left open where the match is weak. Clone size appears in some rows only: once, few, many, or a class for an expanded clone.

d_gene	j_gene	abundance	v_gene	CDR3aa	CDR3nt
NA	TRBJ1-1	NA	TRBV27	CASSLFRGLGEAFF	TGTGCCAGCAGCCTCTTCAGGGGCCTGGGGGAAGCTTTCTTT
NA	TRBJ2-1	NA	TRBV7-9	CASQSALYNEQFF	TGTGCCAGTCAAAGCGCGCTCTACAATGAGCAGTTCTTC
NA	TRBJ2-3	NA	TRBV27	CASAGDYSTDTQYF	TGTGCCAGCGCCGGAGACTATAGCACAGATACGCAGTATTTT
NA	TRBJ2-1	NA	TRBV27	CASSSTLRAGYNEQFF	TGTGCCAGCAGTTCAACACTCCGTGCGGGTTACAATGAGCAGTTCTTC
NA	TRBJ1-1	NA	TRBV6-5	CASSYIDWSTEAFF	TGTGCCAGCAGCTACATAGACTGGTCCACTGAAGCTTTCTTT
TRBD2	TRBJ2-7	NA	TRBV3-1/TRBV3-2	CASSPRASGTSSYEQYF	TGTGCCAGCAGCCCAAGGGCTTCCGGGACTAGCTCCTACGAGCAGTACTTC
TRBD1	TRBJ1-6	NA	TRBV18	CASSTGTGVSPLHF	TGTGCCAGCTCAACCGGGACAGGGGTTTCACCCCTCCACTTT
TRBD1	TRBJ2-3	NA	TRBV4-1	CASSQGQGSDTQYF	TGCGCCAGCAGCCAAGGACAGGGTTCCGATACGCAGTATTTT
NA	TRBJ2-7	NA	TRBV5-8	CASRREPYEQYF	TGTGCCAGCAGACGAGAGCCCTACGAGCAGTACTTC
NA	TRBJ1-4	NA	TRBV10-3	CAIRVELEEKLFF	TGTGCCATTCGCGTCGAACTGGAGGAAAAACTGTTTTTT
NA	TRBJ2-3	NA	TRBV29-1	CSVEAGASTDTQYF	TGCAGCGTTGAAGCAGGGGCTAGCACAGATACGCAGTATTTT
TRBD2	TRBJ2-5	once	TRBV7-9	CASSEGRLAGEETQYF	TGTGCCAGCAGCGAAGGGCGTCTAGCGGGCGAAGAGACCCAGTACTTC
TRBD2	TRBJ2-7	NA	TRBV7-9	CASSPRASGMYEQYF	TGTGCCAGCAGCCCCCGGGCTAGCGGGATGTACGAGCAGTACTTC
TRBD1	TRBJ1-3	NA	TRBV7-9	CASSFRPTGGVMGNTIYF	TGTGCCAGCAGCTTTCGACCTACAGGGGGCGTTATGGGAAACACCATATATTTT
NA	TRBJ2-3	NA	TRBV7-9	CASSLDRDPTDTQYF	TGTGCCAGCAGCTTGGACAGAGACCCCACAGATACGCAGTATTTT
TRBD2	TRBJ2-7	few	TRBV7-2	CASSLGGTIYEQYF	TGTGCCAGCAGCTTAGGAGGGACTATATACGAGCAGTACTTC
TRBD2	TRBJ2-7	NA	TRBV4-2	CASSQDRGWTSGSWSYEQYF	TGTGCCAGCAGCCAAGATCGGGGATGGACTAGCGGGAGCTGGTCCTACGAGCAGTACTTC
NA	TRBJ1-2	NA	TRBV5-6	CASSPPGGYGYTF	TGTGCCAGCAGCCCACCGGGGGGCTATGGCTACACCTTC
NA	TRBJ1-4	NA	TRBV7-9	CASSLVTVATNEKLFF	TGTGCCAGCAGCTTAGTTACAGTTGCAACTAATGAAAAACTGTTTTTT
TRBD2	TRBJ2-1	NA	TRBV7-8	CASSSGLDSHEQFF	TGTGCCAGCAGCTCGGGACTAGATAGCCATGAGCAGTTCTTC
TRBD1	TRBJ1-2	NA	TRBV5-1	CASSPSGTGPGYTF	TGCGCCAGCAGCCCATCCGGGACAGGGCCTGGCTACACCTTC
TRBD2	TRBJ2-5	NA	TRBV4-1	CASSQEGLEETQYF	TGCGCCAGCAGCCAGGAGGGACTAGAAGAGACCCAGTACTTC
TRBD1	TRBJ1-2	NA	TRBV4-1	CASSQEALDRVVDGYTF	TGCGCCAGCAGCCAAGAAGCTCTGGACAGGGTCGTCGATGGCTACACCTTC
NA	TRBJ1-5	NA	TRBV5-8	CASSLEGGDNQPQHF	TGTGCCAGCAGCTTGGAGGGAGGGGACAATCAGCCCCAGCATTTT
TRBD2	TRBJ2-7	NA	TRBV4-2	CASSQERLAYEQYF	TGTGCCAGCAGCCAAGAGCGACTAGCATACGAGCAGTACTTC
TRBD2	TRBJ2-1	NA	TRBV11-2	CASSSLAGGNEQFF	TGTGCCAGCAGCTCGCTAGCGGGGGGCAATGAGCAGTTCTTC
NA	TRBJ2-7	NA	TRBV7-9	CASSLEFGAYEQYF	TGTGCCAGCAGCTTAGAATTTGGAGCCTACGAGCAGTACTTC
NA	TRBJ2-2	NA	TRBV18	CASSPLLGVTGELFF	TGTGCCAGCTCACCACTCTTAGGGGTCACCGGGGAGCTGTTTTTT
TRBD1	TRBJ1-1	few	TRBV15	CATSRDSGTGNTEAFF	TGTGCCACCAGCAGAGATTCCGGGACAGGGAACACTGAAGCTTTCTTT
TRBD1	TRBJ2-5	NA	TRBV7-3	CASSPGGAGRETQYF	TGTGCCAGCAGCCCAGGGGGCGCGGGTAGAGAGACCCAGTACTTC
NA	TRBJ1-1	NA	TRBV7-2	CASSSQRSFEAFF	TGTGCCAGCAGCTCTCAACGGTCCTTTGAAGCTTTCTTT